This T cell receptor beta chain came from a study of T cells in Graves' hyperthyroidism and ophthalmopathy. Study-level findings and limits: Ophthalmopathy stood apart from stable hyperthyroidism in a 13 V-J model. Blood also held most thyroid clonotypes expanded beyond 0.001.

Exclusion of a patient resulted from uncontrolled infection, other autoimmune disease, pregnancy or lactation. At least ten counts were recorded for this clonotype. Antigen specificity is unknown. Its ends do not fully match the called genes, so a read error is possible. It was RNA transcripts that yielded the amplified TCR beta CDR3 regions. HTBI primers were the set used in a first-round RT-PCR of the TCR CDR3. A single record per CDR3 protein comes from TCRdb applying MiXCR to the multiplex PCR reads. The table shows roughly 500,000 distinct CDR3 sequences, with more than 45% occurring only once. This CDR3 contains 13 residues. CDR1 SSHAT and CDR2 FNYEAQ come from the germline V gene (reference sequence).

The gene calls are TRBV7-7 and TRBJ2-5; D remains unclear. This clonotype was obtained from an adult woman with Graves' disease, either hyperthyroidism or ophthalmopathy (not recorded which). The sequencing sample was made of peripheral blood or thyroid tissue (not recorded which). The CDR3 DNA reads as TGTGCTAGCAGCTTATCTTTCCGGGAGACCCAGTACTTC. Translation: CASSLSFRETQYF.